The next 2 T cell receptor beta chains were all read from a single sample in a study of cytomegalovirus exposure and HLA in healthy donors. The PCR ran on 60 Vbeta and 13 Jbeta primers. Some clones are missing from TCRdb's copy, which holds only in-frame ones; the method was immunoSEQ multiplex PCR. This sample's table reports around 39,000 clones. Material for sequencing was PBMCs. The receptors originated from a male donor in good health and CMV-seronegative.

The chain combines TRBV5-1 with TRBJ1-1; 9 bases match TRBD1. Trimming at V came to 7 bases and at J to 3 bases, leaving 10 bases not matched to a gene. Germline CDR1 reads SGHRS; CDR2 reads YFSETQ. CDR3 size: 15 residues. CDR3 sequence (DNA): TGCGCCAGCGACCCCCTCGGGACAGGGTACACTGAAGCTTTCTTT. Translating it yields CASDPLGTGYTEAFF.

The chain links TRBV9 to TRBJ1-2; D unresolved. The CDR3 sequence is 14 residues long. Per germline, CDR1 SGDLS and CDR2 YYNGEE. V was cut by 3 bases and J by 8 bases, with 17 bases left in between. For the CDR3, the DNA is TGTGCCAGCAGCGCCCAGTTGGGCCTCGGAGGCTACACCTTC. Translation: CASSAQLGLGGYTF.